This TCR beta chain was obtained from a study of technical replicates of blood from several donors. Profiling relied on immunoSEQ multiplex PCR, and the TCRdb table lists in-frame clones only, not all of them. In the table there are under 95,000 clones, roughly 90% of which are singletons. Germline V gene lookup returns CDR1 KGHSH and CDR2 LQKENI. This CDR3 region has 12 residues. J gave up 13 bases and V 6 bases, and 11 bases lay outside the gene matches. This sequence originates from a human donor in good health. Sequencing was done on a sample of T cells isolated from PBMCs. The chain combines TRBV18 with TRBJ1-2; 7 bases agree with TRBD1. This CDR3 is CASSPEGGSFTF. The CDR3 region has the DNA TGTGCCAGCTCCCCGGAAGGGGGCTCCTTCACCTTC. The full variable domain, with the rest looked up from reference TRBV18 and TRBJ1-2, is NAGVMQNPRHLVRRRGQEARLRCSPMKGHSHVYWYRQLPEEGLKFMVYLQKENIIDESGMPKERFSAEFPKEGPSILRIQQVVRGDSAAYFCASSPEGGSFTFGSGTRLTVV.